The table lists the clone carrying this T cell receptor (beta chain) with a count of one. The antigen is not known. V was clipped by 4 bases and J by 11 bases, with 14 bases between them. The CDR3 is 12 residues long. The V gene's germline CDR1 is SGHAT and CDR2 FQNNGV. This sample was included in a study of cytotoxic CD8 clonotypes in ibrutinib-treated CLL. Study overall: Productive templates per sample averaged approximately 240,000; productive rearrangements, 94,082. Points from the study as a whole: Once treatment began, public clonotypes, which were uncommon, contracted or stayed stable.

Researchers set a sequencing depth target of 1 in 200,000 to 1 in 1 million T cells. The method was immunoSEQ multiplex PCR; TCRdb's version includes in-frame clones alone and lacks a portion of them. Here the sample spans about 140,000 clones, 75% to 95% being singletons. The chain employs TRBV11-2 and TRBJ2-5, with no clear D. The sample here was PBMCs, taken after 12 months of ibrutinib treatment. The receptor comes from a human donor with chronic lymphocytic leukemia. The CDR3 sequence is CASSSNQATQYF. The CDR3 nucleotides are TGTGCCAGCAGCTCTAACCAGGCCACACAGTACTTC.